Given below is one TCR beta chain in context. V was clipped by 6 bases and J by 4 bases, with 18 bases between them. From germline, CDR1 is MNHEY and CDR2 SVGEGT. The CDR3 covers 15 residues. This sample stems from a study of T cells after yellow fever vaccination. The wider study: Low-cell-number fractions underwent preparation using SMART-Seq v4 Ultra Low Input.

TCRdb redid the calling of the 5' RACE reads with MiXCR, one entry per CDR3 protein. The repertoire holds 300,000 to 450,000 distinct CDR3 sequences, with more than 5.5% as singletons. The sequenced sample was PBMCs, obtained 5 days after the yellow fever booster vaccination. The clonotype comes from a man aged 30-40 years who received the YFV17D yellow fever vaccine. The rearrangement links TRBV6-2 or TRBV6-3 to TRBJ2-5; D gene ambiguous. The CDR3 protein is CASSQSLPPPETQYF. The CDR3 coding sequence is TGTGCCAGCAGCCAATCATTACCCCCTCCAGAGACCCAGTACTTC.